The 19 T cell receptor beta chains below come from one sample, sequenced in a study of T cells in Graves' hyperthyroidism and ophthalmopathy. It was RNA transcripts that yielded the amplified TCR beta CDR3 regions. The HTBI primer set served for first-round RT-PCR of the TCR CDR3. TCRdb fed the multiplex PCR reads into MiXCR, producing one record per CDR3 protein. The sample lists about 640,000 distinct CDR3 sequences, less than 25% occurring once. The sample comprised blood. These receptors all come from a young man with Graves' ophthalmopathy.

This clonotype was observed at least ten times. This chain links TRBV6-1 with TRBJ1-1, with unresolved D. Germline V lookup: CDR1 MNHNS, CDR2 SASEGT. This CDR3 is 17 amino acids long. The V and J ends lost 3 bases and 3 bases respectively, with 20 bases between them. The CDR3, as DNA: TGTGCCAGCAGTGAGCGAGCCAGCGTTTTACGAGACACTGAAGCTTTCTTT. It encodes CASSERASVLRDTEAFF.

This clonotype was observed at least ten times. Here the CDR3 DNA reads TGTGCCAGCAGCTCACAGGGGTTTTCCTACGAGCAGTACTTC. It codes for CASSSQGFSYEQYF. This chain connects TRBV11-2 to TRBJ2-7, with 7 bases fitting TRBD1. Germline trimming cut 4 bases from V and 1 base from J; bases unmatched to any gene: 4. CDR3 length equals 14 residues. Germline lookup yields CDR1 SGHAT and CDR2 FQNNGV. Full variable domain (rest looked up from reference TRBV11-2 and TRBJ2-7): EAGVAQSPRYKIIEKRQSVAFWCNPISGHATLYWYQQILGQGPKLLIQFQNNGVVDDSQLPKDRFSAERLKGVDSTLKIQPAKLEDSAVYLCASSSQGFSYEQYFGPGTRLTVT.

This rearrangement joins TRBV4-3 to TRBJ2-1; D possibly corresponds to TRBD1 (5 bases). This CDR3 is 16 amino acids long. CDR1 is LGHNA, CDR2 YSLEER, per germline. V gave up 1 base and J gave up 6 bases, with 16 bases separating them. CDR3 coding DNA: TGCGCCAGCAGCCAAGGTTGGGGCCCGCCCACCAATGAGCAGTTCTTC. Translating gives CASSQGWGPPTNEQFF.

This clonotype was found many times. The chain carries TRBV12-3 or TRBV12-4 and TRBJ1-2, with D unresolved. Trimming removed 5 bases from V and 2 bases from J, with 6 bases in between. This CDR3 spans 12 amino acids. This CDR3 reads CASSAGNYGYTF. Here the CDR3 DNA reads TGTGCCAGCAGTGCTGGGAACTATGGCTACACCTTC.

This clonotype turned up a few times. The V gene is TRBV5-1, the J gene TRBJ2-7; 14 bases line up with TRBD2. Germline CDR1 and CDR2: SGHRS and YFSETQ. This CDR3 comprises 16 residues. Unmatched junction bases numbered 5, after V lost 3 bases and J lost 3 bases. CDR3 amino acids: CASSSPGLAGVYEQYF. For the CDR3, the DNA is TGCGCCAGCAGCTCCCCGGGACTAGCGGGAGTCTACGAGCAGTACTTC. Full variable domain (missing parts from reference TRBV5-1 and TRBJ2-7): KAGVTQTPRYLIKTRGQQVTLSCSPISGHRSVSWYQQTPGQGLQFLFEYFSETQRNKGNFPGRFSGRQFSNSRSEMNVSTLELGDSALYLCASSSPGLAGVYEQYFGPGTRLTVT.

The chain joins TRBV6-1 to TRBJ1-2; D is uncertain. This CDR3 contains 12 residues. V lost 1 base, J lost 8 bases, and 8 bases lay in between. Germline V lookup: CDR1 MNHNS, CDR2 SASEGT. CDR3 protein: CASSEGRWGYTF. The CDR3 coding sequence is TGTGCCAGCAGTGAAGGGCGTTGGGGCTACACCTTC.

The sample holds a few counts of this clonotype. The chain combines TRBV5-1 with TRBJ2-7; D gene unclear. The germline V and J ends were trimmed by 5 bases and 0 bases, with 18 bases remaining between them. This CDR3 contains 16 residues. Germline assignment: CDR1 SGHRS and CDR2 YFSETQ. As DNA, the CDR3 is TGCGCCAGCAGTACATCTTTTGAGACGAGCTCCTACGAGCAGTACTTC. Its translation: CASSTSFETSSYEQYF.

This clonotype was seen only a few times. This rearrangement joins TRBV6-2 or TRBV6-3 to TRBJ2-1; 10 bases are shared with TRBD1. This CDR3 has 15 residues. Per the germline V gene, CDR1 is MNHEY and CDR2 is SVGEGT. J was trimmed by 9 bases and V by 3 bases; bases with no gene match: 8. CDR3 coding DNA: TGTGCCAGCAGTTATTATGGGACAGGGGCTCCTGAGCAGTTCTTC. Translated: CASSYYGTGAPEQFF.

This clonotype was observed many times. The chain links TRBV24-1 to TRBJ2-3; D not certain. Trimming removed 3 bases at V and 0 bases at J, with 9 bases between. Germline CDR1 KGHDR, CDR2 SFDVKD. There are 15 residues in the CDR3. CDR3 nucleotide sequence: TGTGCCACCAGTGATGAGGCACGCAGCACAGATACGCAGTATTTT. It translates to CATSDEARSTDTQYF.

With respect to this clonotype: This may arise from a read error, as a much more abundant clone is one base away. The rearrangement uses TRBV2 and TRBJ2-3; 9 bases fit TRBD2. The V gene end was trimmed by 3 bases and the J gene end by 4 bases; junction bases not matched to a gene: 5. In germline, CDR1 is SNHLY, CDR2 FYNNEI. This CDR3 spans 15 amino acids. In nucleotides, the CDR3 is TGTGCCAGCAGTGATTACGGCGGGAGGGCAGATACGCAGTATTTT. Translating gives CASSDYGGRADTQYF. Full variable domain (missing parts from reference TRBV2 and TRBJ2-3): EPEVTQTPSHQVTQMGQEVILRCVPISNHLYFYWYRQILGQKVEFLVSFYNNEISEKSEIFDDQFSVERPDGSNFTLKIRSTKLEDSAMYFCASSDYGGRADTQYFGPGTRLTVL.

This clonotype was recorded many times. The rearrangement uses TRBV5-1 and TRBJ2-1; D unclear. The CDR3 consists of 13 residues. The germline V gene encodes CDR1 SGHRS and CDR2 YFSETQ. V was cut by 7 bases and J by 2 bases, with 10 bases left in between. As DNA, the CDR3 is TGCGCCAGCTCGATAGACCCCTACAATGAGCAGTTCTTC. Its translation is CASSIDPYNEQFF.

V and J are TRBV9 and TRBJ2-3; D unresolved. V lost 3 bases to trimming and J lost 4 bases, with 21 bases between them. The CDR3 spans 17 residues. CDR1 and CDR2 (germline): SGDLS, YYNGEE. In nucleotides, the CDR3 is TGTGCCAGCAGCGCGCAGGTGGGCCCCCAGGTGGCAGATACGCAGTATTTT. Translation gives CASSAQVGPQVADTQYF.

The CDR3 is CASSFGGQGGYEQYF. The DNA of the CDR3 is TGTGCCAGCAGCTTTGGTGGCCAGGGAGGGTACGAGCAGTACTTC. The rearrangement links TRBV7-8 to TRBJ2-7; 7 bases fit TRBD2. Germline V lookup: CDR1 SGHVS, CDR2 FQNEAQ. V lost 3 bases and J lost 4; bases outside the gene matches: 9. This CDR3 is built from 15 residues. Full variable domain (missing parts from reference TRBV7-8 and TRBJ2-7): GAGVSQSPRYKVAKRGQDVALRCDPISGHVSLFWYQQALGQGPEFLTYFQNEAQLDKSGLPSDRFFAERPEGSVSTLKIQRTQQEDSAVYLCASSFGGQGGYEQYFGPGTRLTVT.

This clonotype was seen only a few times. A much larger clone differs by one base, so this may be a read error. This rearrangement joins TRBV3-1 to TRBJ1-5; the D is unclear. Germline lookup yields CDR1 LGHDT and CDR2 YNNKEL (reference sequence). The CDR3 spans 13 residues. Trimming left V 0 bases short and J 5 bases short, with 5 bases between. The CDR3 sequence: CASSQDWDQPQHF. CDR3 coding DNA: TGTGCCAGCAGCCAAGATTGGGATCAGCCCCAGCATTTT.

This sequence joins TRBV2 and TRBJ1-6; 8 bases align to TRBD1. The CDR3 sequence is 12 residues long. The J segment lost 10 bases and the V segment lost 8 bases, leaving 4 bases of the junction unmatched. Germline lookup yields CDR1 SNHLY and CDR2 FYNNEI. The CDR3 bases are TGTGCCAGCCGGGACAGGCCATCACCCCTCCACTTT. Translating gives CASRDRPSPLHF.

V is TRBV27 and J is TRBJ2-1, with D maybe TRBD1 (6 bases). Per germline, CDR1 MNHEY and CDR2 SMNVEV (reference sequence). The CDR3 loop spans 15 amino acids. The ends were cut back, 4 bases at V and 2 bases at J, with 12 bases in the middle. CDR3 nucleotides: TGTGCCAGCAGTTCGGACGGGACACCCTACAATGAGCAGTTCTTC. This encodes CASSSDGTPYNEQFF.

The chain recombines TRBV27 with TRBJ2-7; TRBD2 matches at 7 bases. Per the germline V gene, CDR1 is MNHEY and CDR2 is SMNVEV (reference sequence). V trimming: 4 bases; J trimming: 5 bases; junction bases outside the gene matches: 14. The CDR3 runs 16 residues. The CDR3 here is CASSSIGTIKRDEQYF. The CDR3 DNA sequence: TGTGCCAGCAGTTCCATTGGGACTATAAAAAGGGACGAGCAGTACTTC.

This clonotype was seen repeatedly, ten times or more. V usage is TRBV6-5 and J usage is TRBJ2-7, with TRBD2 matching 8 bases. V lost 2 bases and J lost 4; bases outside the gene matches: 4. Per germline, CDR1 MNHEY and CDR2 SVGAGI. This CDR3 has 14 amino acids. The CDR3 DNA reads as TGTGCCAGCAGTTACCCCGGGAGGGGGTACGAGCAGTACTTC. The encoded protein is CASSYPGRGYEQYF.

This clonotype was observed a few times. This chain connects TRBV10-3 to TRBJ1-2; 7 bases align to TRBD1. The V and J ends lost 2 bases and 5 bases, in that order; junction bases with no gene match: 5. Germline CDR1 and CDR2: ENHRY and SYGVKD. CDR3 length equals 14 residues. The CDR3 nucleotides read TGTGCCATCAGTGAGGGTACAGGGGTGTATGGCTACACCTTC. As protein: CAISEGTGVYGYTF.